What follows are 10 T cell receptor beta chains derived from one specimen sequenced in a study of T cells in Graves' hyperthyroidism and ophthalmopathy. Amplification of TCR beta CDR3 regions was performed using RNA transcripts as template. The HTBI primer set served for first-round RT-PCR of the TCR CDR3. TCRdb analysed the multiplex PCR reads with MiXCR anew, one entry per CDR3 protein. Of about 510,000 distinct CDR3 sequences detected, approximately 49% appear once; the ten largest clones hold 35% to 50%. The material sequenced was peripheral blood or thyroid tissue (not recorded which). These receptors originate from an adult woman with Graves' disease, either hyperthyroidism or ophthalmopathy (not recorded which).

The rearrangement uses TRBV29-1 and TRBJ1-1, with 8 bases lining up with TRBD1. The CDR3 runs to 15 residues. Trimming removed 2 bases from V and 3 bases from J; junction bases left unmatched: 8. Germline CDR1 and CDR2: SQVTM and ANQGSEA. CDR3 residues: CSVERYRGWDTEAFF. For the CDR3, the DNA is TGCAGCGTTGAACGCTACAGGGGGTGGGACACTGAAGCTTTCTTT.

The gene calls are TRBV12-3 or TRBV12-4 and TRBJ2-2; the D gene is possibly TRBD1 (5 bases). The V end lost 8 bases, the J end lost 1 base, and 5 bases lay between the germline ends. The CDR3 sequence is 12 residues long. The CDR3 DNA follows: TGTGCCAGCCAGGGGAACACCGGGGAGCTGTTTTTT. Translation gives CASQGNTGELFF.

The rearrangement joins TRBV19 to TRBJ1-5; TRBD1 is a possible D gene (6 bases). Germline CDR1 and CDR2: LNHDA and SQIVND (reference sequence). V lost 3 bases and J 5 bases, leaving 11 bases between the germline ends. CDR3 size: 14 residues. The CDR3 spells CASSMRGIDQPQHF. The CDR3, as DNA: TGTGCCAGTAGTATGAGGGGGATCGATCAGCCCCAGCATTTT.

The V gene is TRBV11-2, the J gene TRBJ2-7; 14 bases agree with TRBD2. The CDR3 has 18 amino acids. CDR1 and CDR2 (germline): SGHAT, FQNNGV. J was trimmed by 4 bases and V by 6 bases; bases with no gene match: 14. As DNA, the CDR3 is TGTGCCAGCAGAGTGGAAGCGGGACTAGCGGGAGTCTCGTACGAGCAGTACTTC. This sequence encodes CASRVEAGLAGVSYEQYF.

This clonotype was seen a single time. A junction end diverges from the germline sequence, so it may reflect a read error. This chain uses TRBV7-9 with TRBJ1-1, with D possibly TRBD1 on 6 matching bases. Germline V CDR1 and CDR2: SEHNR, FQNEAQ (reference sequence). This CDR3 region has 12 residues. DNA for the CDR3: TGTGCCAGCAGCTCGGGGGACACTGGAGCTTTCTTT. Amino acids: CASSSGDTGAFF.

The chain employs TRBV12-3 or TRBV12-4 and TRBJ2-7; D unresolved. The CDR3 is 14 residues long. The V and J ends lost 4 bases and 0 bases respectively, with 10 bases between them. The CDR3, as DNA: TGTGCCAGCAGTTACTCGAGTCACTCCTACGAGCAGTACTTC. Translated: CASSYSSHSYEQYF.

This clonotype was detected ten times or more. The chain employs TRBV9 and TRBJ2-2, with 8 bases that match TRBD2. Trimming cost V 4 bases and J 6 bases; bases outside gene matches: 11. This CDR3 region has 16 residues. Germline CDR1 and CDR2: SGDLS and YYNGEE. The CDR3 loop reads CASSLTGTRIAGELFF. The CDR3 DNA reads TGTGCCAGCAGCCTAACCGGGACTAGAATCGCCGGGGAGCTGTTTTTT. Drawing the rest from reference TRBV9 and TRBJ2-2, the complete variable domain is DSGVTQTPKHLITATGQRVTLRCSPRSGDLSVYWYQQSLDQGLQFLIQYYNGEERAKGNILERFSAQQFPDLHSELNLSSLELGDSALYFCASSLTGTRIAGELFFGEGSRLTVL.

The CDR3 DNA sequence: TGTGCCATCAGCGGTCCGGCGGGAGGTTATGAGACCCAGTACTTC. This codes for CAISGPAGGYETQYF. The V and J genes are TRBV10-3 and TRBJ2-5; 8 bases line up with TRBD2. The CDR3 length is 15 residues. Germline CDR1 reads ENHRY; CDR2 reads SYGVKD. V lost 6 bases, J lost 5 bases, and 11 bases stayed unmatched.

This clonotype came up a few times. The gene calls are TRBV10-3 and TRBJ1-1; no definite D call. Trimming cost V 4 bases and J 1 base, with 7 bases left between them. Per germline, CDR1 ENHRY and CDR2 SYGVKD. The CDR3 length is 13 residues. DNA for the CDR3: TGTGCCATCAGTGTCCAGGCGAACACTGAAGCTTTCTTT. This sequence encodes CAISVQANTEAFF.

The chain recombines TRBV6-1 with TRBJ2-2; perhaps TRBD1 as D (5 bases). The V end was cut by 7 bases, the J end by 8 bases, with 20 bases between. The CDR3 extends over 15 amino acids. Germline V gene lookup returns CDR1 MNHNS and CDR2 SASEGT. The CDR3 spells CASTPQGWEKGELFF. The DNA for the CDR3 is TGTGCCAGCACCCCCCAGGGCTGGGAAAAGGGGGAGCTGTTTTTT.